By sample fraction, the clone carrying this T cell receptor (beta chain) is medium-sized. Its antigen is currently unknown. MiXCR re-clonotyped the PCR reads for TCRdb. The sample has 40,000 to 50,000 clones; around 10% are singletons. The germline V gene encodes CDR1 MNHEY and CDR2 SMNVEV (reference sequence). CDR3 size: 15 residues. V dropped 5 bases and J dropped 5; count of bases not matched to a gene: 6. The entry originates in a study of metastatic and nonmetastatic thyroid tumors. Study summary: A comparison of repertoires was made across blood and tumor or nodule tissue from malignant and benign thyroid patients. General study findings and limits: Compared with benign nodules, malignant thyroid tumors were reported to have significantly higher TCR beta diversity in both blood and tumor.

Until they underwent thyroid surgery, no patient had received any treatment. The specimen was blood. This rearrangement joins TRBV27 to TRBJ2-7; 13 bases are shared with TRBD2. The receptor was derived from a male donor with papillary thyroid cancer or a benign thyroid nodule (not recorded which). Some clones in this sample may be carry-over from other donors' samples. CDR3 residues: CASSKTGTSGNEQYF. DNA for the CDR3: TGTGCCAGCAGTAAAACCGGGACTAGCGGGAACGAGCAGTACTTC.